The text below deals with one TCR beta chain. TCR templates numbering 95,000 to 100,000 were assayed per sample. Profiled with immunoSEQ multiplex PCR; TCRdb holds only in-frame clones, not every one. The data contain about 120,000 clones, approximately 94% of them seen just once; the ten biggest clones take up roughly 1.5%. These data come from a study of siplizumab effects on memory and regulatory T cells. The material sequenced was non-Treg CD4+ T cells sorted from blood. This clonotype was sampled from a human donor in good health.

Written as DNA, the CDR3 is TGTGCCAGTAGTCAGACTAGCGGGAATTCAGATACGCAGTATTTT. It is translated as CASSQTSGNSDTQYF. The rearrangement joins TRBV19 to TRBJ2-3, with 11 bases matching TRBD2. Trimming cost V 5 bases and J 4 bases; bases outside gene matches: 5. The CDR3 totals 15 residues. The germline V gene encodes CDR1 LNHDA and CDR2 SQIVND (reference sequence).